This T cell receptor beta chain was captured in a study of blood T cell repertoires in COVID-19. Study as a whole: T cells, B-cell-depleted T cells, or PBMCs provided the cDNA or gDNA that served as material.

Study processing details: How many nucleated cells were present was estimated from reference gene primer amplification. Method: immunoSEQ multiplex PCR; TCRdb's copy keeps in-frame clones and lacks some. D and trimming come from the DNA, and the V and J calls and clone size come from that table. The table has over 150,000 clones, roughly 81% seen once. Enrolment of Seattle patients took place during active infection, and they were followed longitudinally. The germline CDR1 and CDR2 sequences are MNHEY and SMNVEV (reference sequence). The CDR3 is made up of 16 amino acids. V was clipped by 10 bases and J by 4 bases; unmatched bases: 7.

The receptor was derived from a woman older than 75 with COVID-19, enrolled during active disease. Sequenced sample: peripheral blood. The chain employs TRBV27 and TRBJ2-1, with 16 bases aligning to TRBD2. This chain's CDR3 is CATSGLAGGWYNEQFF. The CDR3 DNA follows: TGTGCCACCTCGGGACTAGCGGGGGGGTGGTACAATGAGCAGTTCTTC.